This T cell receptor beta chain came from a study of shared clonotypes between healthy human individuals. Study summary: CD4 naive and CD4 memory each took three plates per donor, while CD8 naive took two and CD8 memory one.

This clone occurred once. Antigen: not known. The study's findings and limits: The rarefaction results pointed to incomplete sorted-subset sequencing despite large depth. Estimated richness was generally greater in naive than memory subsets.

The repertoire was sequenced with immunoSEQ multiplex PCR; TCRdb's copy has only in-frame clones and lacks some. The sample lists about 2.1 million clones; around 93% were seen once. As defined, naive CD8 cells were CD45RO-negative and positively selected for CCR7, with terminally differentiated effector memory CD45RA+ cells excluded. The CDR3 has 14 residues. J lost 3 bases, V lost 3 bases, and 2 bases had no gene match. Germline CDR1 and CDR2: LGHNA and YNFKEQ. The sequencing input was naive CD8+ T cells from PBMCs. This receptor was obtained from a man aged 18 to 30 in good health. Some clones in this sample may be carry-over from other donors' samples. The V call is TRBV4-2, the J call TRBJ2-7; 10 bases fit TRBD2. DNA of the CDR3: TGTGCCAGCAGCCACGGGACTAGCGACTACGAGCAGTACTTC. Amino acid sequence: CASSHGTSDYEQYF.